These T cell receptor beta chains were read from a single sample in a study of T-cell memory formation after mild COVID-19. TCRdb recomputed calls from the 5' RACE reads with MiXCR, one row per CDR3 protein. Of about 320,000 distinct CDR3 sequences in the sample, over 11% are singletons; the top ten hold 21%. The specimen sequenced was PBMCs or a T cell subset sorted from them (not recorded which). These receptor sequences come from a young man who had mild COVID-19 (a few samples of this study predate the infection). Cell type and time point are not known. Each CDR3 is given with its conserved first and last residue. A D gene is named only where the DNA matches it firmly. The size field is filled for only some rows; it gives once, few, many or a size class.

J	size	D	V	CDR3	DNA
TRBJ2-3	NA	NA	TRBV27	CASSPLGGPDTQYF	TGTGCCAGCAGTCCCTTGGGGGGGCCAGATACGCAGTATTTT
TRBJ2-1	few	NA	TRBV7-2	CASSFKGSFDEQFF	TGTGCCAGCAGCTTCAAAGGAAGTTTTGATGAGCAGTTCTTC
TRBJ1-5	many	TRBD1	TRBV12-3/TRBV12-4	CASSPTGVQPQHF	TGTGCCAGCAGCCCGACAGGGGTTCAGCCCCAGCATTTT
TRBJ1-1	few	NA	TRBV4-2	CASSRVGHRGRTEAFF	TGTGCCAGCAGCAGAGTCGGACATCGGGGGCGGACTGAAGCTTTCTTT
TRBJ1-1	few	NA	TRBV6-5	CASSVGGEAFF	TGTGCCAGCAGTGTGGGAGGTGAAGCTTTCTTT
TRBJ1-5	NA	TRBD1	TRBV7-8	CASSSDRVVGSNQPQHF	TGTGCCAGCAGCTCCGACAGGGTAGTAGGTAGCAATCAGCCCCAGCATTTT
TRBJ2-7	few	NA	TRBV5-1	CASSFLIDYEQYF	TGCGCCAGCAGCTTTCTAATAGACTACGAGCAGTACTTC
TRBJ2-1	many	TRBD2	TRBV10-3	CATSGGGVNEQFF	TGTGCCACTAGCGGGGGAGGTGTGAATGAGCAGTTCTTC
TRBJ2-3	NA	NA	TRBV18	CANSQGEITDTQYF	TGTGCCAACTCCCAAGGGGAAATCACAGATACGCAGTATTTT
TRBJ2-3	few	TRBD2	TRBV9	CASRSAGGPTDTQYF	TGTGCCAGCAGGTCAGCGGGGGGACCCACAGATACGCAGTATTTT
TRBJ1-6	few	NA	TRBV18	CASSPPGANSPLHF	TGTGCCAGCTCACCACCGGGGGCCAATTCACCCCTCCACTTT
TRBJ1-6	NA	TRBD1	TRBV12-3/TRBV12-4	CASTIGQGSPLHF	TGTGCCAGCACTATAGGACAGGGCTCACCCCTCCACTTT
TRBJ1-2	NA	TRBD1	TRBV3-1	CASSQQGGNGYTF	TGTGCCAGCAGCCAACAGGGGGGGAACGGCTACACCTTC
TRBJ1-5	NA	TRBD1	TRBV4-2	CASSLYEGARGNQPQHF	TGTGCCAGCAGCCTCTATGAGGGGGCGCGGGGCAATCAGCCCCAGCATTTT
TRBJ2-2	NA	NA	TRBV2	CASSEVANTGELFF	TGTGCCAGCAGTGAAGTGGCGAACACCGGGGAGCTGTTTTTT
TRBJ1-2	few	NA	TRBV4-1	CASSQVGAARGYTF	TGCGCCAGCAGCCAGGTCGGCGCAGCACGGGGCTACACCTTC
TRBJ1-2	many	NA	TRBV4-1	CASSLDTIGYGYTF	TGCGCCAGCAGCCTTGACACGATAGGCTATGGCTACACCTTC
TRBJ2-7	few	NA	TRBV28	CASSFGEQYF	TGTGCCAGCAGTTTTGGTGAGCAGTACTTC
TRBJ2-7	NA	TRBD1	TRBV20-1	CSAAGTGSYEQYF	TGCAGTGCTGCCGGGACAGGCTCCTACGAGCAGTACTTC
TRBJ1-4	NA	TRBD1	TRBV2	CASSAEGTGSEKLFF	TGTGCCAGCAGTGCTGAGGGGACAGGGAGTGAAAAACTGTTTTTT
TRBJ2-1	NA	TRBD1	TRBV4-1	CASRSTGFENEQFF	TGCGCCAGCAGGTCGACAGGGTTCGAGAATGAGCAGTTCTTC
TRBJ1-5	NA	NA	TRBV6-2/TRBV6-3	CASSPEGAGNQPQHF	TGTGCCAGCAGCCCCGAGGGCGCCGGCAATCAGCCCCAGCATTTT
TRBJ1-2	few	TRBD1	TRBV7-2	CASSYDRGNGYTF	TGTGCCAGCAGTTACGACAGGGGAAATGGCTACACCTTC
TRBJ2-1	NA	TRBD2	TRBV6-2/TRBV6-3	CASRRTSGDYEQFF	TGTGCCAGCAGGCGGACTAGCGGGGACTATGAGCAGTTCTTC
TRBJ1-1	few	NA	TRBV7-2	CASSLEGETEAFF	TGTGCCAGCAGCTTAGAGGGGGAGACTGAAGCTTTCTTT
TRBJ2-7	many	TRBD1	TRBV6-2/TRBV6-3	CASSYSPTGYDEQYF	TGTGCCAGCAGTTACTCTCCGACAGGGTATGACGAGCAGTACTTC
TRBJ1-6	few	NA	TRBV20-1	CSAGGTRVSPLHF	TGCAGTGCCGGCGGGACCCGCGTCTCACCCCTCCACTTT
TRBJ2-7	few	NA	TRBV6-5	CASSYLRALPNEQYF	TGTGCCAGCAGTTACCTCCGGGCTCTCCCAAACGAGCAGTACTTC
TRBJ2-5	NA	NA	TRBV5-1	CASSSPGAEETQYF	TGCGCCAGCAGCTCCCCGGGAGCGGAAGAGACCCAGTACTTC
TRBJ2-1	few	TRBD2	TRBV19	CASSNPSGGYNEQFF	TGTGCCAGTAGTAATCCTAGCGGGGGCTACAATGAGCAGTTCTTC
TRBJ1-2	NA	NA	TRBV19	CASNIWRASEGYTF	TGTGCCAGTAATATCTGGAGGGCGAGTGAGGGCTACACCTTC
TRBJ2-3	few	NA	TRBV6-1	CASTWAVTDTQYF	TGTGCCAGCACCTGGGCGGTCACAGATACGCAGTATTTT
TRBJ1-5	NA	NA	TRBV12-3/TRBV12-4	CASSLARGGRPQHF	TGTGCCAGCAGTTTAGCGAGGGGCGGGCGGCCCCAGCATTTT
TRBJ1-5	NA	NA	TRBV5-6	CASSFGSGPQHF	TGTGCCAGCAGCTTCGGGTCCGGACCCCAGCATTTT
TRBJ2-5	many	NA	TRBV6-6	CASSPLGVRWYQETQYF	TGTGCCAGCAGCCCCCTCGGGGTTAGGTGGTACCAAGAGACCCAGTACTTC
TRBJ2-5	few	NA	TRBV5-1	CASSLVPGTGETQYF	TGCGCCAGCAGCTTGGTGCCGGGTACGGGCGAGACCCAGTACTTC
TRBJ1-2	few	NA	TRBV5-1	CASQPGAGRYGYTF	TGCGCCAGCCAACCAGGGGCAGGAAGGTATGGCTACACCTTC
TRBJ2-1	few	TRBD2	TRBV7-2	CASSRGGATYNEQFF	TGTGCCAGCAGCCGCGGGGGGGCCACCTACAATGAGCAGTTCTTC
TRBJ1-5	many	NA	TRBV4-1	CASSPRHVSNQPQHF	TGCGCCAGCAGCCCCCGACACGTTAGCAATCAGCCCCAGCATTTT
TRBJ2-1	few	NA	TRBV11-1	CASSLRRGLQFF	TGTGCCAGCAGCCTTCGGAGAGGGCTACAGTTCTTC
TRBJ2-7	NA	NA	TRBV5-6	CASSLRAIYEQYF	TGTGCCAGCAGCTTGAGGGCCATCTACGAGCAGTACTTC
TRBJ2-7	few	NA	TRBV7-2	CASSLTVVYEQYF	TGTGCCAGCAGCTTGACAGTCGTCTACGAGCAGTACTTC
TRBJ1-1	NA	NA	TRBV20-1	CSATIQGLTEAFF	TGCAGTGCTACAATACAGGGCTTAACTGAAGCTTTCTTT
TRBJ2-5	few	NA	TRBV20-1	CSAYPRGQETQYF	TGCAGTGCGTATCCAAGGGGTCAAGAGACCCAGTACTTC
TRBJ2-2	many	NA	TRBV10-3	CASYGPSGELFF	TGTGCCAGTTACGGGCCGTCGGGGGAGCTGTTTTTT
TRBJ1-2	few	NA	TRBV5-1	CASSLEQLTYGYTF	TGCGCCAGCAGCTTGGAGCAGTTAACCTATGGCTACACCTTC
TRBJ2-5	NA	TRBD2	TRBV5-1	CASVEGGNGETQYF	TGCGCCAGCGTTGAGGGAGGGAACGGAGAGACCCAGTACTTC
TRBJ2-5	NA	TRBD2	TRBV18	CASSPNGGALTQYF	TGTGCCAGCTCACCGAACGGGGGGGCCTTGACCCAGTACTTC
TRBJ1-2	few	NA	TRBV7-8	CASSFGPLYGYTF	TGTGCCAGCAGCTTTGGACCGTTATATGGCTACACCTTC
TRBJ2-2	NA	NA	TRBV12-3/TRBV12-4	CASSLNRAGTGELFF	TGTGCCAGCAGTCTAAACAGGGCGGGCACCGGGGAGCTGTTTTTT
TRBJ1-1	few	NA	TRBV28	CASSLKQLMNTEAFF	TGTGCCAGCAGTTTAAAGCAGTTAATGAACACTGAAGCTTTCTTT
TRBJ2-1	many	NA	TRBV7-2	CASSPVPAWGKQFF	TGTGCCAGCAGCCCAGTACCAGCTTGGGGGAAGCAGTTCTTC
TRBJ1-4	NA	NA	TRBV20-1	CSASPEGEKLFF	TGCAGTGCTAGCCCGGAGGGGGAAAAACTGTTTTTT